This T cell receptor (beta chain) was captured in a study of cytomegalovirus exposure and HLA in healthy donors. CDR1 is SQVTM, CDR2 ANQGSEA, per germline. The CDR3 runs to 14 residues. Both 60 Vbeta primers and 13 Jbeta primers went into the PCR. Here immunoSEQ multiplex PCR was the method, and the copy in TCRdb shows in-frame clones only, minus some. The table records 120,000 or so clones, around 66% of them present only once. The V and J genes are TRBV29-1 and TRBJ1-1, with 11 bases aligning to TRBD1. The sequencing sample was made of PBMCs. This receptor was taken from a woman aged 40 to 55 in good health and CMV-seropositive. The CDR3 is CSVHRTGGKTEAFF. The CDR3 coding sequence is TGCAGTGTTCATCGGACAGGGGGCAAAACTGAAGCTTTCTTT.